This is a list of T cell receptor beta chains from one sample in a study of response to subunit inactivated influenza vaccine. TCRdb independently ran MiXCR on the RT-PCR reads; one entry per CDR3 protein. There are around 760,000 distinct CDR3 sequences in the sample; approximately 15% occur only once, and 6.5% to 8.5% lies in the top ten. The material sequenced was PBMCs from blood, taken less than 15 days before vaccination. The source is a man aged 50-60 years who received an inactivated influenza vaccine. Both conserved end residues are part of each CDR3. Each record gives: clone size, V gene, J gene, D gene, CDR3 protein, CDR3 DNA. The D gene is left open where the match is weak. Size values are once, few and many counts, or a class for expanded clones, and some rows have none.

>many|TRBV20-1|TRBJ2-3|-
CSASGSGRTDTQYF
TGCAGTGCTTCCGGGAGCGGACGGACAGATACGCAGTATTTT
>few|TRBV6-5|TRBJ2-4|TRBD1
CASSYSGQGLGNIQYF
TGTGCCAGCAGTTACTCGGGACAGGGTCTCGGAAACATTCAGTACTTC
>many|TRBV29-1|TRBJ2-1|-
CSVGALLGNEQFF
TGCAGCGTTGGGGCCCTGCTCGGGAATGAGCAGTTCTTC
>-|TRBV5-1|TRBJ2-2|-
CASSLEDSRNTGELFF
TGCGCCAGCAGCTTGGAGGACAGCCGGAACACCGGGGAGCTGTTTTTT
>-|TRBV7-2|TRBJ1-1|-
CASSLALQGYGTEAFF
TGTGCCAGCAGCTTAGCACTCCAGGGGTATGGCACTGAAGCTTTCTTT
>many|TRBV6-1|TRBJ2-3|-
CASRERQGLLTSTDTQYF
TGTGCCAGCAGGGAAAGACAGGGACTTCTCACTAGCACAGATACGCAGTATTTT
>-|TRBV4-1|TRBJ2-1|-
CASSQESVYNEQFF
TGCGCCAGCAGCCAAGAATCAGTCTACAATGAGCAGTTCTTC
>-|TRBV20-1|TRBJ2-7|TRBD2
CSARDGAGVGYEQYF
TGCAGTGCTAGAGATGGGGCGGGAGTGGGTTACGAGCAGTACTTC
>-|TRBV5-1|TRBJ2-7|-
CASSWGLHQGNYEQYF
TGCGCCAGCAGCTGGGGGCTGCATCAAGGCAACTACGAGCAGTACTTC
>few|TRBV4-3|TRBJ2-7|TRBD1
CASSQDIQGLEQYF
TGCGCCAGCAGCCAGGATATACAGGGGCTCGAGCAGTACTTC
>few|TRBV7-9|TRBJ1-1|-
CASSQIGGMNTEAFF
TGTGCCAGCAGCCAAATAGGAGGTATGAACACTGAAGCTTTCTTT
>few|TRBV10-3|TRBJ2-1|-
CAISDQVSEQFF
TGTGCCATCAGTGACCAGGTCAGCGAGCAGTTCTTC
>many|TRBV12-3/TRBV12-4|TRBJ1-5|-
CASSSGSNQPQHF
TGTGCCAGCAGTTCGGGGTCTAATCAGCCCCAGCATTTT
>-|TRBV5-1|TRBJ2-7|-
CASTFQGGGRTF
TGCGCCAGCACCTTCCAAGGGGGGGGACGCACTTTC
>few|TRBV4-3|TRBJ2-1|-
CASSHRDGPLNEQFF
TGCGCCAGCAGCCACCGGGACGGCCCCCTCAATGAGCAGTTCTTC
>-|TRBV7-2|TRBJ2-5|TRBD2
CASSSWTSGGLGETQYF
TGTGCCAGCAGCTCTTGGACTAGCGGGGGATTGGGGGAGACCCAGTACTTC
>few|TRBV4-1|TRBJ2-7|-
CASSQGTPGPLGYEQYF
TGCGCCAGCAGCCAAGGGACACCGGGACCGTTAGGTTACGAGCAGTACTTC
>-|TRBV6-1|TRBJ1-2|TRBD1
CASRLGQFYGYTF
TGTGCCAGCAGGTTGGGACAGTTCTATGGCTACACCTTC
>few|TRBV7-8|TRBJ2-5|-
CASSPLRVLEIMETQYF
TGTGCCAGCAGCCCTCTCCGGGTCCTCGAAATTATGGAGACCCAGTACTTC
>-|TRBV29-1|TRBJ2-5|TRBD1
CSVVGDRGLQETQYF
TGCAGCGTTGTAGGGGACAGGGGGCTCCAAGAGACCCAGTACTTC
>few|TRBV6-5|TRBJ1-4|-
CASSSGPTWWEKLFF
TGTGCCAGCAGTTCCGGACCTACTTGGTGGGAAAAACTGTTTTTT
>few|TRBV12-3/TRBV12-4|TRBJ2-3|-
CASSPSEGRRTDTQYF
TGTGCCAGCAGCCCATCAGAGGGAAGAAGGACAGATACGCAGTATTTT
>-|TRBV10-2|TRBJ2-7|-
CASSEKREYEQYF
TGCGCCAGCAGTGAGAAGAGAGAATACGAGCAGTACTTC
>few|TRBV27|TRBJ2-2|-
CASSFRPPNTGELFF
TGTGCCAGCAGTTTTCGGCCGCCTAACACCGGGGAGCTGTTTTTT
>-|TRBV27|TRBJ2-7|TRBD1
CASSSFTGDEQYF
TGTGCCAGCAGTTCATTTACAGGGGACGAGCAGTACTTC
>-|TRBV5-1|TRBJ2-5|TRBD2
CASSLAGLAMQTQYF
TGCGCCAGCAGCTTAGCGGGACTAGCGATGCAGACCCAGTACTTC
>few|TRBV20-1|TRBJ1-5|-
CSARDPTDNQPQHF
TGCAGTGCTAGAGATCCGACAGACAATCAGCCCCAGCATTTT
>few|TRBV12-3/TRBV12-4|TRBJ2-5|-
CASSSRGWQETQYF
TGTGCCAGCAGTTCGAGGGGGTGGCAAGAGACCCAGTACTTC
>-|TRBV12-3/TRBV12-4|TRBJ2-1|-
CASSLVIKNGQFF
TGTGCCAGCAGTTTAGTCATCAAGAATGGGCAGTTCTTC
>-|TRBV6-5|TRBJ1-4|-
CASSYRDGGLGRANEKLFF
TGTGCCAGCAGTTACCGGGACGGTGGGCTCGGACGGGCTAATGAAAAACTGTTTTTT
>-|TRBV12-3/TRBV12-4|TRBJ2-1|TRBD2
CASRPAGGPFDEQFF
TGTGCCAGCAGGCCAGCGGGAGGGCCTTTCGATGAGCAGTTCTTC
>few|TRBV4-2|TRBJ2-3|-
CASSQDSPGLSTDTQYF
TGTGCCAGCAGCCAGGACAGCCCAGGATTAAGCACAGATACGCAGTATTTT
>many|TRBV14|TRBJ1-2|-
CASSQLDRSGYTF
TGTGCCAGCAGCCAGCTAGACAGAAGCGGCTACACCTTC
>-|TRBV4-1|TRBJ1-1|-
CASSPSQRLGTEAFF
TGCGCCAGCAGCCCATCTCAGCGGTTGGGCACTGAAGCTTTCTTT
>many|TRBV29-1|TRBJ2-1|TRBD2
CSGVSGGGFNEQFF
TGCAGCGGTGTTAGCGGGGGAGGTTTCAATGAGCAGTTCTTC
>many|TRBV10-3|TRBJ2-7|TRBD1
CASRPGQASYEQYF
TGTGCCAGCAGACCGGGACAGGCCTCCTACGAGCAGTACTTC
>-|TRBV28|TRBJ1-3|-
CASSILTAYSGNTIYF
TGTGCCAGCTCCATTTTAACAGCCTACTCTGGAAACACCATATATTTT
>few|TRBV4-3|TRBJ2-1|TRBD2
CASSHGLAGPQFF
TGCGCCAGCAGCCACGGACTAGCGGGACCGCAGTTCTTC
>-|TRBV29-1|TRBJ1-2|-
CSVMLAIDGYTF
TGCAGCGTTATGTTAGCTATAGATGGCTACACCTTC
>-|TRBV24-1|TRBJ2-2|TRBD2
CATSDSGLAGGNGELFF
TGTGCCACCAGTGATTCCGGACTAGCGGGAGGGAACGGGGAGCTGTTTTTT
>-|TRBV20-1|TRBJ2-7|TRBD2
CSARDGLARYEQYF
TGCAGTGCTAGAGATGGACTAGCGCGGTACGAGCAGTACTTC
>few|TRBV11-2|TRBJ2-7|-
CASSTRRIYEQYF
TGTGCCAGCAGTACTCGGCGGATCTACGAGCAGTACTTC
>many|TRBV25-1|TRBJ1-2|TRBD1
CASSEGGGTGIYGYTF
TGTGCCAGCAGTGAAGGAGGGGGGACAGGGATCTATGGCTACACCTTC
>few|TRBV4-3|TRBJ2-3|-
CASSQGVYTDTQYF
TGCGCCAGCAGCCAAGGTGTATACACAGATACGCAGTATTTT
>many|TRBV25-1|TRBJ2-2|TRBD2
CASSEYMQRGSPNTGELFF
TGTGCCAGCAGTGAATATATGCAGCGGGGGAGCCCGAACACCGGGGAGCTGTTTTTT
>-|TRBV6-6|TRBJ2-2|-
CASRTPGTGELFF
TGTGCCAGCAGGACCCCAGGGACCGGGGAGCTGTTTTTT
>-|TRBV4-3|TRBJ2-3|TRBD2
CASSQDITSGGLSDTQYF
TGCGCCAGCAGCCAAGATATTACTAGCGGGGGTTTGTCAGATACGCAGTATTTT